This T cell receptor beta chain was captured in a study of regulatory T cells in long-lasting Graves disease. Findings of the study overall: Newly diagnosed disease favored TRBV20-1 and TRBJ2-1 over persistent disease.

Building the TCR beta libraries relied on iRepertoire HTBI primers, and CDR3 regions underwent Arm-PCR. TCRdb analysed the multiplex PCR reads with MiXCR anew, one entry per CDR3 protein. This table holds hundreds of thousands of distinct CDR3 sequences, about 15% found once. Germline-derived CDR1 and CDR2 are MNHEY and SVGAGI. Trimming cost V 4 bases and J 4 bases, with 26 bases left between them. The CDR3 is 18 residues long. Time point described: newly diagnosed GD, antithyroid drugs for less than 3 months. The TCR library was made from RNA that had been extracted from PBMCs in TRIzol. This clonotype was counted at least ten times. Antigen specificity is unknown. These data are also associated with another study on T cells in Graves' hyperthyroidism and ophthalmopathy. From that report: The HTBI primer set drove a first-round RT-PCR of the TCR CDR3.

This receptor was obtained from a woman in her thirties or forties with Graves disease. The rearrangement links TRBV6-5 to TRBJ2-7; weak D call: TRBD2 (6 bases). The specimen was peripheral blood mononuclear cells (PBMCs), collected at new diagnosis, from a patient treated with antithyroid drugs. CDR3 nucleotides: TGTGCCAGCAGTTGGGGTATAGGTCGGGGGACGGGTATTTACGAGCAGTACTTC. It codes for CASSWGIGRGTGIYEQYF.